A single sample gave rise to the 14 T cell receptor beta chains below, sequenced in a study of T cells in Graves' hyperthyroidism and ophthalmopathy. The CDR3 regions of TCR beta were amplified from RNA transcripts. In the first-round RT-PCR of the TCR CDR3, the HTBI primer set was used. Using its own MiXCR run on the multiplex PCR reads, TCRdb lists one record per CDR3 protein. This table has approximately 520,000 distinct CDR3 sequences, approximately 24% appearing once. Source material: blood. Source of these receptors: a woman aged 25 to 45 with Graves' ophthalmopathy.

The V and J genes are TRBV12-3 or TRBV12-4 and TRBJ1-3; 9 positions match TRBD1. V dropped 6 bases and J dropped 3; count of bases not matched to a gene: 6. The CDR3 covers 15 residues. This CDR3 reads CASRDRGSGGNTIYF. The DNA for the CDR3 is TGTGCCAGCAGAGACAGGGGGAGCGGTGGAAACACCATATATTTT.

This chain links TRBV27 with TRBJ1-2; no firm D call. Germline CDR1 is MNHEY and CDR2 is SMNVEV (reference sequence). Deletions cut 7 bases from V and 4 bases from J, with 13 bases between. There are 13 residues in the CDR3. The chain's CDR3 is CASTDWSLYGYTF. CDR3 in DNA: TGTGCCAGCACGGACTGGTCCCTCTATGGCTACACCTTC.

On this clonotype: The final CDR3 position lacks the conserved phenylalanine or tryptophan, pointing to a likely read error. J is TRBJ2-7 and V is TRBV7-9; maybe TRBD2 (6 bases). Germline V CDR1 and CDR2: SEHNR, FQNEAQ (reference sequence). The CDR3 spans 14 residues. Trimming shortened V by 5 bases and J by 6 bases, and 17 bases separated the two germline ends. The CDR3 coding sequence is TGTGCCAGCAGCCGTCCGGGGGTCTCGTTCGAGCAGTACCTC. This sequence encodes CASSRPGVSFEQYL.

This clonotype was counted many times. A junction boundary mismatches the germline segment, possibly from a read error. The V and J genes are TRBV7-9 and TRBJ1-2; possibly TRBD1 for D (6 bases). The germline V gene encodes CDR1 SEHNR and CDR2 FQNEAQ (reference sequence). This CDR3 contains 14 residues. The CDR3 is CASSLAGQTYSYTF. The CDR3 region has the DNA TGTGCCAGCAGCTTAGCCGGACAGACCTATAGCTACACCTTC.

This clonotype was observed many times. The chain links TRBV19 to TRBJ2-7; tentative D call: TRBD2 (5 bases). Per the germline V gene, CDR1 is LNHDA and CDR2 is SQIVND (reference sequence). The CDR3 runs 14 residues. V was trimmed by 3 bases and J by 0 bases, leaving 9 bases between them. The CDR3 nucleotides read TGTGCCAGTAGTATTGTTGGACTCTCCTACGAGCAGTACTTC. It specifies CASSIVGLSYEQYF.

J is TRBJ1-2 and V is TRBV30; 7 positions agree with TRBD1. The CDR3 is 12 residues long. CDR1 is GTSNPN, CDR2 SVGIG, per germline (reference sequence). V shed 5 bases and J 4 bases; nucleotides not matched to a gene: 4. CDR3 amino acids: CAWGRGFYGYTF. The CDR3 bases are TGTGCCTGGGGCAGGGGGTTCTATGGCTACACCTTC.

This clonotype is a singleton in its sample. A much larger clone lies one base from this, so it may be a read error. The chain joins TRBV18 to TRBJ1-1, with no clear D. This CDR3 spans 13 amino acids. The V gene's germline CDR1 is KGHSH and CDR2 LQKENI. CDR3 coding DNA: TGTGCCTGCTCACCAGGCTGGAGCACTGAAGCTTTCTTT. It translates to CACSPGWSTEAFF.

At least ten counts were recorded for this clonotype. The rearrangement uses TRBV6-2 or TRBV6-3 and TRBJ2-7; tentatively, D is TRBD1 or TRBD2 (5 bases each). V was cut by 6 bases and J by 3 bases, with 24 bases left in between. Looked up from germline, CDR1 is MNHEY and CDR2 is SVGEGT. The CDR3 has 17 residues. For the CDR3, the DNA is TGTGCCAGCAGGAGGGGTCCGGGACGGGGAGCTTACTACGAGCAGTACTTC. It encodes CASRRGPGRGAYYEQYF.

This chain links TRBV28 with TRBJ1-2; D possibly corresponds to TRBD1 (5 bases). From germline, CDR1 is MDHEN and CDR2 SYDVKM. This CDR3 is built from 15 residues. V lost 3 bases and J lost 4, with 15 bases in between. This CDR3 reads CASSFLSRVSYGYTF. The CDR3 DNA follows: TGTGCCAGCAGTTTCCTATCCAGGGTTAGCTATGGCTACACCTTC.

Worth noting for this clonotype: The germline gene is not matched at one end of the junction; a read error may be the cause. The rearrangement links TRBV5-6 to TRBJ2-7; D uncertain. CDR1 is SGHDT and CDR2 is YYEEEE in the germline V gene. The length of the CDR3 is 14 residues. CDR3 loop: CASSLDVGSYEQYF. The CDR3 nucleotides read TGTGCCAGTAGCTTGGATGTCGGCTCCTACGAGCAGTACTTC.

This clonotype has at least ten counts. The gene calls are TRBV18 and TRBJ2-2; 8 bases fit TRBD2. The CDR3 totals 17 residues. The V segment lost 1 base and the J segment 0 bases; nucleotides outside the gene matches: 4. Germline CDR1 reads KGHSH; CDR2 reads LQKENI. CDR3 sequence reads: CASSPQASGSNTGELFF. The DNA for the CDR3 is TGTGCCAGCTCACCACAGGCTAGCGGGTCGAACACCGGGGAGCTGTTTTTT.

This clonotype was counted many times. The chain recombines TRBV12-3 or TRBV12-4 with TRBJ2-2; 8 bases match TRBD1. V trimming: 2 bases; J trimming: 7 bases; junction bases outside the gene matches: 6. CDR3 length equals 15 residues. CDR3 amino acids: CASSLLQGASGELFF. In DNA, the CDR3 is TGTGCCAGCAGTTTACTGCAGGGGGCGAGCGGGGAGCTGTTTTTT.

This clonotype occurred many times. This chain connects TRBV11-1 to TRBJ2-3, with TRBD2 identical over 7 bases. The CDR3 consists of 15 residues. V was clipped by 1 base and J by 3 bases; unmatched bases: 4. Germline V gene data show CDR1 as SGHAT and CDR2 as FQDESV (reference sequence). CDR3 sequence: CASSLVVGGTDTQYF. In DNA, the CDR3 is TGTGCCAGCAGCTTAGTTGTCGGGGGGACAGATACGCAGTATTTT.

The chain combines TRBV6-2 or TRBV6-3 with TRBJ2-3; D perhaps matches TRBD2 (6 bases). This CDR3 has 13 residues. The germline V gene has CDR1 MNHEY and CDR2 SVGEGT. V was clipped by 5 bases and J by 12 bases, with 18 bases between them. The CDR3 region is CASSAQRVLSQYF. Here the CDR3 DNA reads TGTGCCAGCAGTGCCCAGCGGGTACTCAGTCAGTATTTT.